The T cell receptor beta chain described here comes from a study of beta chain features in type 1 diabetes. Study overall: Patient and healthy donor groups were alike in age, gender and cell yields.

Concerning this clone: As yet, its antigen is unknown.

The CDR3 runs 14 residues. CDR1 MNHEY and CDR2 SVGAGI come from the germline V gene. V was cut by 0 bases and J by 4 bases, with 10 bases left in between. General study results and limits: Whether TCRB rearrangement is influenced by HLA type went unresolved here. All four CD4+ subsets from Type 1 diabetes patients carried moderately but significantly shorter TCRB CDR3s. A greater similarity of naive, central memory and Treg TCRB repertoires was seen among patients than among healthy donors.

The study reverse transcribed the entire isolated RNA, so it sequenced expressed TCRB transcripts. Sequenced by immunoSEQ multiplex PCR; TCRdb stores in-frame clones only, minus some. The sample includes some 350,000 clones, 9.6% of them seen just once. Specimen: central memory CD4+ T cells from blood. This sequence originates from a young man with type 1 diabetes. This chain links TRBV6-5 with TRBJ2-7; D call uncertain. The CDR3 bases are TGTGCCAGCAGTTACTCTGCTGCCACTTACGAGCAGTACTTC. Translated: CASSYSAATYEQYF.